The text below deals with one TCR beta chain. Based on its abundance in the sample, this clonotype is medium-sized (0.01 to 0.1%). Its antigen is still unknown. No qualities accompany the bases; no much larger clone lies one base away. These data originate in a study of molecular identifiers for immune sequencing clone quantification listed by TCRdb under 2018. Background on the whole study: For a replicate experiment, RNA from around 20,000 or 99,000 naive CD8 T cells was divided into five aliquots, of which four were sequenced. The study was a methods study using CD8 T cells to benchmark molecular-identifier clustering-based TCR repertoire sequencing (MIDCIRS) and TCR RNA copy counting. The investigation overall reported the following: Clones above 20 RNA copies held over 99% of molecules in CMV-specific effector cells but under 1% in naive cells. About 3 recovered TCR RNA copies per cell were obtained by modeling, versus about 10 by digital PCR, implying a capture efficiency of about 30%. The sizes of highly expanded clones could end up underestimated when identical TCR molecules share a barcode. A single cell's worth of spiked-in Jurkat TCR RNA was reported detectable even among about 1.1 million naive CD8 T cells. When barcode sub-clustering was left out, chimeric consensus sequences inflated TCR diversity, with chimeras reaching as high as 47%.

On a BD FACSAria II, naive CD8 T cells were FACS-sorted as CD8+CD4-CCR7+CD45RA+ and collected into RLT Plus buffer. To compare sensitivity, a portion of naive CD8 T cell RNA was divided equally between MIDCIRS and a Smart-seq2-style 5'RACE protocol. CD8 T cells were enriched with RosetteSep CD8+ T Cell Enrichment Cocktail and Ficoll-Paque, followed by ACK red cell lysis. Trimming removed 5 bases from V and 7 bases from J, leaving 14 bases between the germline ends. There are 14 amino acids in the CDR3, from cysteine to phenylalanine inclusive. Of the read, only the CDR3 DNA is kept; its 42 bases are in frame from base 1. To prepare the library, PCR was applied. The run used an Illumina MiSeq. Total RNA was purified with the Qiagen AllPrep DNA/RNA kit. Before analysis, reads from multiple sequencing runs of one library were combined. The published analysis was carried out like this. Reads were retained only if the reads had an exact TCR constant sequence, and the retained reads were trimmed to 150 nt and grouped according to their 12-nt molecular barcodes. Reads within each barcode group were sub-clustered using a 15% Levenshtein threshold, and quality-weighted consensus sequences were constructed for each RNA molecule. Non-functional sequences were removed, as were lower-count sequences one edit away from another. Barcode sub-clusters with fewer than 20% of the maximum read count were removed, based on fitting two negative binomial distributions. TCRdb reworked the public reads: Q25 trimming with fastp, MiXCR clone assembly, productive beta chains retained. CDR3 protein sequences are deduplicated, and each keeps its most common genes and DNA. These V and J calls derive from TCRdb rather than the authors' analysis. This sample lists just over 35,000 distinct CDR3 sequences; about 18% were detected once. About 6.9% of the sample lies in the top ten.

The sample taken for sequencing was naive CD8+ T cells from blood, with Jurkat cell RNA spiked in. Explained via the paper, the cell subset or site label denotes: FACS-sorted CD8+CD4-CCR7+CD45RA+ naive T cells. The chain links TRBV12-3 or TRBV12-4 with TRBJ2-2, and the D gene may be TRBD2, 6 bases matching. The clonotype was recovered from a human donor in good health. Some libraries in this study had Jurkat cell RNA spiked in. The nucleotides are TGTGCCAGCAGTCCCGGGGGTAGCGTCGGGGAGCTGTTTTTT. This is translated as CASSPGGSVGELFF.